This T cell receptor beta chain originates from a study of blood T cell repertoires in COVID-19. As for the study in general: Nucleic acid was either cDNA or gDNA, and it came from T cells, B-cell-depleted T cells, or PBMCs.

Trimming removed 7 bases from V and 6 bases from J, with 15 bases in between. Per germline, CDR1 MDHEN and CDR2 SYDVKM. The CDR3 has 13 residues. Enrolled through a virtual design, the participants were between roughly 18 and 100 years of age and came from roughly 22 US areas. In the authors' workflow: Reference gene primers were amplified, and this amplification served to estimate nucleated cell counts. This table comes from immunoSEQ multiplex PCR, and its TCRdb copy is limited to in-frame clones, with some not included. The V and J calls and the clone size are those of that table, but D and trimming were determined from the DNA. Found here are 300,000 to 400,000 clones, 89% of them singletons; the top ten hold approximately 5.2%.

The specimen was PBMCs or T cells enriched from blood (not recorded which). J is TRBJ1-2 and V is TRBV28; tentatively, D is TRBD1 (5 bases). The receptor comes from a man between 60 and 75 years old who had recovered from COVID-19. In DNA form, the CDR3 reads TGTGCCAGCATTGGCCGACAGTACAATGGCTACACCTTC. The encoded protein is CASIGRQYNGYTF.